A single sample is the source of the 18 T cell receptor beta chains below, sequenced in a study of regulatory T cells in long-lasting Graves disease. Time point described: newly diagnosed GD, antithyroid drugs for less than 3 months. TCR sequences were obtained from RNA taken from PBMCs. The TCR beta library used iRepertoire HTBI primers with Arm-PCR amplification of CDR3. One entry per CDR3 protein, called by TCRdb with MiXCR from the multiplex PCR reads. The table lists hundreds of thousands of distinct CDR3 sequences, roughly 15% of them singletons. This same sample was also taken into another study, of T cells in Graves' hyperthyroidism and ophthalmopathy.

The specimen was peripheral blood mononuclear cells (PBMCs), collected at new diagnosis, from a patient treated with antithyroid drugs. These receptors were collected from a woman aged 25-40 years with Graves disease.

Many counts were recorded for this clonotype. This rearrangement joins TRBV7-9 to TRBJ2-7; possibly TRBD1 or TRBD2 for D (5 bases each). V was clipped by 3 bases and J by 2 bases, with 11 bases between them. The CDR3 is 14 residues long. CDR1 SEHNR and CDR2 FQNEAQ come from the germline V gene (reference sequence). The CDR3 here is CASSLPGPAYEQYF. The DNA for the CDR3 is TGTGCCAGCAGCTTGCCGGGGCCGGCCTACGAGCAGTACTTC. Variable domain in full (rest from reference TRBV7-9 and TRBJ2-7): DTGVSQNPRHKITKRGQNVTFRCDPISEHNRLYWYRQTLGQGPEFLTYFQNEAQLEKSRLLSDRFSAERPKGSFSTLEIQRTEQGDSAMYLCASSLPGPAYEQYFGPGTRLTVT.

In this sample, this clonotype turned up many times. V usage is TRBV30 and J usage is TRBJ1-2, with unresolved D. V was trimmed by 0 bases and J by 4 bases, leaving 15 bases between them. CDR3 size: 15 residues. CDR1 is GTSNPN, CDR2 SVGIG, per germline (reference sequence). The CDR3 bases are TGTGCCTGGAGTGTCCCACGAAGGTGGGTCTATGGCTACACCTTC. Encoded protein: CAWSVPRRWVYGYTF.

The V call is TRBV4-1, the J call TRBJ1-6; 7 bases align to TRBD1. This CDR3 region has 14 residues. V lost 3 bases and J lost 7; bases outside the gene matches: 3. Germline V lookup: CDR1 MGHRA, CDR2 YSYEKL. The DNA of the CDR3 is TGCGCCAGCAGCCAGACAGGGCCGAATTCACCCCTCCACTTT. Its translation is CASSQTGPNSPLHF.

This clonotype was picked up many times. The chain combines TRBV12-3 or TRBV12-4 with TRBJ1-2; 8 nucleotides agree with TRBD1. This CDR3 region has 15 residues. V lost 4 bases and J lost 4; bases outside the gene matches: 8. CDR3 nucleotides: TGTGCCAGCAGTTCAATAGACAGGGGCATCTATGGCTACACCTTC. It codes for CASSSIDRGIYGYTF.

This sequence joins TRBV19 and TRBJ2-3; D is uncertain. Germline V gene lookup returns CDR1 LNHDA and CDR2 SQIVND (reference sequence). The CDR3 totals 13 residues. The V end lost 3 bases, the J end lost 4 bases, and 8 bases lay between the germline ends. CDR3 in DNA: TGTGCCAGTAGTATGGCGATTGCAGATACGCAGTATTTT. Protein sequence: CASSMAIADTQYF.

This clonotype was picked up many times. The chain couples TRBV28 to TRBJ1-4, with D possibly TRBD1 on 5 matching bases. CDR3 length: 15 residues. Germline V gene lookup returns CDR1 MDHEN and CDR2 SYDVKM. The V gene lost 9 bases and the J gene lost 6 bases, with 20 bases spanning the gap. The CDR3 region has the DNA TGTGCCAGTAAAGACGGGACCCCGGGCGATGAAAAACTGTTTTTT. Translating gives CASKDGTPGDEKLFF.

This clonotype was recorded only once. Germline is not matched at one junction end, which may reflect a read error. The chain uses TRBV5-1 and TRBJ2-7; the match to TRBD1 covers 7 bases. The length of the CDR3 is 15 residues. CDR1 is SGHRS, CDR2 YFSETQ, per germline. Written as DNA, the CDR3 is TGCGCCGGCAGCTCCCGAGGGGGCGCGTTCGGGGAGCAGTACTTC. Amino acids: CAGSSRGGAFGEQYF.

This clonotype was observed many times. The chain couples TRBV6-1 to TRBJ1-1; D might be TRBD1 (6 bases). Trimming cost V 7 bases and J 5 bases, with 23 bases left between them. Germline V lookup: CDR1 MNHNS, CDR2 SASEGT. The CDR3 sequence is 16 residues long. CDR3 sequence reads: CASTQSPGAGGTEAFF. Here the CDR3 DNA reads TGTGCCAGCACCCAATCCCCGGGGGCAGGCGGAACTGAAGCTTTCTTT.

This clonotype was observed many times. The CDR3 reads CASSLPSAGALSEAFF. CDR3 nucleotide sequence: TGTGCCAGCAGTTTACCGAGTGCGGGGGCGCTTAGTGAAGCTTTCTTT. J is TRBJ1-1 and V is TRBV27; D may be TRBD1 (6 bases). With 2 bases removed from V and 7 bases from J, the gap between germline ends came to 20 bases. CDR1 is MNHEY, CDR2 SMNVEV, per germline (reference sequence). The CDR3 runs 16 residues.

This clonotype appeared many times. This sequence joins TRBV27 and TRBJ2-7, with 8 bases matching TRBD2. V shed 2 bases and J 3 bases; nucleotides not matched to a gene: 6. The CDR3 has 15 residues. Germline CDR1 MNHEY, CDR2 SMNVEV (reference sequence). The CDR3 nucleotides are TGTGCCAGCAGTTTAGTTTCTACTAGCGGCTACGAGCAGTACTTC. Amino acid sequence: CASSLVSTSGYEQYF.

The chain joins TRBV4-1 to TRBJ2-7; no definite D call. Per the germline V gene, CDR1 is MGHRA and CDR2 is YSYEKL. The CDR3 totals 15 residues. V was shortened by 0 bases and J by 2 bases, with 11 bases between the two germline ends. CDR3 region: CASSQEEGLAYEQYF. Written as DNA, the CDR3 is TGCGCCAGCAGCCAAGAGGAAGGGCTAGCCTACGAGCAGTACTTC.

This clonotype occurred many times. The chain carries TRBV12-3 or TRBV12-4 and TRBJ1-4, with unresolved D. The length of the CDR3 is 14 residues. Between the trimmed V and J ends, which lost 0 bases and 4 bases, there was a span of 6 bases. The CDR3 spells CASSLAGHNEKLFF. CDR3 bases: TGTGCCAGCAGTTTAGCGGGCCATAATGAAAAACTGTTTTTT.

At least ten counts were recorded for this clonotype. The gene calls are TRBV6-1 and TRBJ1-1; the D is unclear. Germline lookup yields CDR1 MNHNS and CDR2 SASEGT. The CDR3 covers 14 residues. Trimming left V 6 bases short and J 3 bases short, with 14 bases between. For the CDR3, the DNA is TGTGCCAGCAGGCCAAACTACGGGGACACTGAAGCTTTCTTT. Encoded protein: CASRPNYGDTEAFF.

This clonotype was seen ten or more times. The rearrangement joins TRBV2 to TRBJ1-5; D ambiguous. This CDR3 contains 15 residues. V shed 6 bases and J shed 0 bases, with 12 bases lying between them. The germline CDR1 and CDR2 sequences are SNHLY and FYNNEI. CDR3 loop: CASRGGSYSNQPQHF. CDR3 in DNA: TGTGCCAGCAGGGGAGGGTCTTATAGCAATCAGCCCCAGCATTTT.

Notes on this clonotype: One end of the junction is discordant with germline, which a read error may explain. The chain couples TRBV6-2 or TRBV6-3 to TRBJ2-2; the match to TRBD2 covers 7 bases. The germline V gene has CDR1 MNHEY and CDR2 SVGEGT. CDR3 length equals 16 residues. The chain's CDR3 is CGSRFLALGLAGELFF. CDR3 sequence (DNA): TGTGGCAGCAGGTTTTTGGCCCTAGGACTAGCCGGGGAGCTGTTTTTT.

The DNA for the CDR3 is TGCAGCGTCGCCTTATTTAGAGGGGGCTTCGGGGGGAATGAAAAACTGTTTTTT. Its protein is CSVALFRGGFGGNEKLFF. The chain has TRBV29-1 and TRBJ1-4, with 7 bases matching TRBD1. CDR3 size: 18 residues. Germline V gene data show CDR1 as SQVTM and CDR2 as ANQGSEA. V lost 6 bases to trimming and J lost 5 bases; unmatched junction nucleotides: 21.

This clonotype was picked up many times. The V gene is TRBV7-6, the J gene TRBJ2-7; D perhaps matches TRBD1 (6 bases). The V gene's germline CDR1 is SGHVS and CDR2 FNYEAQ. The V and J ends lost 1 base and 4 bases respectively, with 11 bases between them. There are 14 residues in the CDR3. The CDR3: CASSLVGHSYEQYF. The CDR3 DNA reads TGTGCCAGCAGCTTAGTGGGACATAGTTACGAGCAGTACTTC.

DNA for the CDR3: TGCGCCAGCAGCTTGGATCACGGCTCGGATACGCAGTATTTT. This codes for CASSLDHGSDTQYF. This chain uses TRBV5-1 with TRBJ2-3; no firm D call. This CDR3 spans 14 amino acids. V was clipped by 0 bases and J by 6 bases, with 11 bases between them. Germline lookup yields CDR1 SGHRS and CDR2 YFSETQ. Full variable domain (rest looked up from reference TRBV5-1 and TRBJ2-3): KAGVTQTPRYLIKTRGQQVTLSCSPISGHRSVSWYQQTPGQGLQFLFEYFSETQRNKGNFPGRFSGRQFSNSRSEMNVSTLELGDSALYLCASSLDHGSDTQYFGPGTRLTVL.